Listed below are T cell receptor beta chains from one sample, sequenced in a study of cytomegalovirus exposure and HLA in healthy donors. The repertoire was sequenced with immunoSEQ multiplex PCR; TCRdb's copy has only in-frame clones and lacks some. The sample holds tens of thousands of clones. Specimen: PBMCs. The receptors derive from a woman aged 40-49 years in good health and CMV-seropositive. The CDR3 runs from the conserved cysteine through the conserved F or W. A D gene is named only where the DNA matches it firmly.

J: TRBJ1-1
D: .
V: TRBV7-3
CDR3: CASSLQGHTEAFF
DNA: TGTGCCAGCAGCTTGCAGGGTCACACTGAAGCTTTCTTT

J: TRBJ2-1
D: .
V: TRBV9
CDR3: CASSALAGQEQFF
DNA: TGTGCCAGCAGCGCGTTAGCGGGACAGGAGCAGTTCTTC

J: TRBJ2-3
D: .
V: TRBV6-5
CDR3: CASSYSIADTDTQYF
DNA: TGTGCCAGCAGTTACTCTATAGCGGACACAGATACGCAGTATTTT

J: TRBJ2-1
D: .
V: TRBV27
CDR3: CASSSGSDNEQFF
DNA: TGTGCCAGCAGCAGCGGTAGTGACAATGAGCAGTTCTTC

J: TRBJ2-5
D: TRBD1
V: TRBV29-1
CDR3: CSVEEGTVETQYF
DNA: TGCAGCGTTGAAGAGGGGACAGTGGAGACCCAGTACTTC

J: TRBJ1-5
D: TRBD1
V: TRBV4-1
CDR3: CASSPWTGDQPQHF
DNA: TGCGCCAGCAGCCCCTGGACAGGAGATCAGCCCCAGCATTTT

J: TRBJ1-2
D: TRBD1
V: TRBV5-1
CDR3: CASRGTAYGYTF
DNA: TGCGCCAGCAGGGGGACAGCCTATGGCTACACCTTC

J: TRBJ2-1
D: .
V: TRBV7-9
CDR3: CASSSDLGGGYDNEQFF
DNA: TGTGCCAGCAGCTCCGACCTAGGAGGGGGCTACGACAATGAGCAGTTCTTC

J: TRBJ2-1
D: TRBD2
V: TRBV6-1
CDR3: CASSAPGLAGGDEQFF
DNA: TGTGCCAGCAGTGCCCCGGGTCTAGCGGGAGGGGATGAGCAGTTCTTC

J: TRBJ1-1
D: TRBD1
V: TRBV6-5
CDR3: CASSPDRVAGEAFF
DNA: TGTGCCAGCAGCCCGGACAGGGTCGCAGGTGAAGCTTTCTTT

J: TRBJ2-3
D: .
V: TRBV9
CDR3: CASSQLEGSTDTQYF
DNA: TGTGCCAGCAGCCAACTGGAGGGTAGCACAGATACGCAGTATTTT

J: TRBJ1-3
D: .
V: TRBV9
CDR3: CASSVHRENSGNTIYF
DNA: TGTGCCAGCAGCGTTCACAGGGAAAACTCTGGAAACACCATATATTTT

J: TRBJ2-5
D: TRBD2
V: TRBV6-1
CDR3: CASSVASGERGYLYQETQYF
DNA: TGTGCCAGCAGTGTGGCTAGCGGGGAGAGGGGGTACTTGTACCAAGAGACCCAGTACTTC

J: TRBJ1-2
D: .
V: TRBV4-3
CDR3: CASSQMGLRGYTF
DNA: TGCGCCAGCAGCCAGATGGGCCTTCGGGGCTACACCTTC